This TCR beta chain was documented in a study of blood T cells in healthy people across ages. Broader study findings: Older individuals had lower TCR beta diversity per million T cells (the decline was roughly linear).

The ends were cut back, 4 bases at V and 3 bases at J, with 6 bases in the middle. The CDR3 length is 12 residues. Combining a sample-barcoded 5' primer with a J-beta primer mix, a second PCR ran for roughly 7 to 11 cycles. Every single cDNA molecule received a tag from a template-switch adaptor with 12 random nucleotides. TCRdb re-analysed the 5' RACE reads in MiXCR, keeping a single row per CDR3 protein. The table lists approximately 880,000 distinct CDR3 sequences, roughly 50% of them singletons, with around an eighth in the top ten. In regard to this clonotype: Its antigen remains unidentified.

The sequenced sample was blood. This chain links TRBV12-3 or TRBV12-4 with TRBJ1-1; D is uncertain. This TCR derives from a man aged 25 to 40 in good health. This CDR3 is CASSSLYTEAFF. For the CDR3, the DNA is TGTGCCAGCAGTTCCCTATACACTGAAGCTTTCTTT.